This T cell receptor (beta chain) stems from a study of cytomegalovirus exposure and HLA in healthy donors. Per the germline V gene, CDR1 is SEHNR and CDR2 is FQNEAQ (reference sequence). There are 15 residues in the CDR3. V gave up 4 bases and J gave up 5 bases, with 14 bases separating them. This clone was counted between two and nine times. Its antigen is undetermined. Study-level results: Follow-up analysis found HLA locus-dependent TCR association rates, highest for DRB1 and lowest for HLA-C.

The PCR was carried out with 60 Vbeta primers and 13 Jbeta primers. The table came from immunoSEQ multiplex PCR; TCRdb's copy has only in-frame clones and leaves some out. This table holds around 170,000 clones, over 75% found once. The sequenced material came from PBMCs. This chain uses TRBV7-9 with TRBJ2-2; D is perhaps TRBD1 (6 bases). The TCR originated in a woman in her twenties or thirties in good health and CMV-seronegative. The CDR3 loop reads CASSSRTAGTGELFF. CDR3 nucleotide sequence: TGTGCCAGCAGCTCGAGGACAGCTGGGACCGGGGAGCTGTTTTTT. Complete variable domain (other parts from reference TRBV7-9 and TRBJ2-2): DTGVSQNPRHKITKRGQNVTFRCDPISEHNRLYWYRQTLGQGPEFLTYFQNEAQLEKSRLLSDRFSAERPKGSFSTLEIQRTEQGDSAMYLCASSSRTAGTGELFFGEGSRLTVL.